The rows below give T cell receptor beta chains drawn from one sample of a study of blood T cell repertoires in COVID-19. TCRdb keeps only in-frame clones here, not all; method: immunoSEQ multiplex PCR. The repertoire includes about 140,000 clones, approximately 90% of them detected once, and less than 6.5% sits in the top ten. The sample consisted of peripheral blood. These receptors were taken from a human donor in a cohort sampled during active COVID-19. CDR3s include the opening cysteine and the closing phenylalanine or tryptophan. The D gene is left open where the match is weak. Clone size is given for some rows only: seen once, a few or many times, or a class if the clone is expanded.

J,size,D,V,DNA,CDR3
TRBJ2-1,NA,TRBD2,TRBV18,TGTGCCAGCTCACCGGCGGGGGGCAATGAGCAGTTCTTC,CASSPAGGNEQFF
TRBJ1-2,NA,NA,TRBV28,TGTGCCAGCAGCCAAGAGCAGGGAAGGGGCTACACCTTC,CASSQEQGRGYTF
TRBJ2-3,NA,NA,TRBV4-3,TGCGCCAGCAGCCAAGATCTACCGGATACGCAGTATTTT,CASSQDLPDTQYF
TRBJ1-3,NA,NA,TRBV5-5,TGTGCCAGCAGCTTGGGAGGTAGCTCTGGAAACACCATATATTTT,CASSLGGSSGNTIYF
TRBJ1-2,NA,NA,TRBV11-2,TGTGCCAGCAGCTTAGGGCAGGGGGGCTACACCTTC,CASSLGQGGYTF
TRBJ1-3,NA,TRBD1,TRBV10-3,TGTGCCATCAGTGCCGGACAGGAAGGAAACACCATATATTTT,CAISAGQEGNTIYF
TRBJ1-1,NA,NA,TRBV9,TGTGCCAGCAGCGTGGGACACCTGAACACTGAAGCTTTCTTT,CASSVGHLNTEAFF
TRBJ1-4,few,NA,TRBV9,TGTGCCAGCAGCCCCAGCGGTAATGAAAAACTGTTTTTT,CASSPSGNEKLFF
TRBJ2-1,medium-sized,TRBD2,TRBV9,TGTGCCAGCAGCGATCAAGCGGGGGGGCGTAATGAGCAGTTCTTC,CASSDQAGGRNEQFF
TRBJ1-1,NA,TRBD1,TRBV3-1/TRBV3-2,TGTGCCAGCAGCCAACCGGACAGGGCTACTGAAGCTTTCTTT,CASSQPDRATEAFF
TRBJ1-5,NA,TRBD1,TRBV28,TGTGCCAGCAGTTTACTTCAGGGGGCCCTCAATCAGCCCCAGCATTTT,CASSLLQGALNQPQHF
TRBJ2-3,NA,TRBD1,TRBV20-1,TGCAGTGCTAGTAAGGGGACAGGCACAGATACGCAGTATTTT,CSASKGTGTDTQYF
TRBJ2-1,NA,TRBD2,TRBV7-6,TGTGCCAGCACCCCGAGACTAGCGGGGACCAACTACAATGAGCAGTTCTTC,CASTPRLAGTNYNEQFF
TRBJ1-2,NA,NA,TRBV5-1,TGCGCCAGCAGCTTGGAGACAGTCAACTATGGCTACACCTTC,CASSLETVNYGYTF
TRBJ1-4,few,TRBD1,TRBV9,TGTGCCAGCAGCGTAGGACAGGGTGAAAAACTGTTTTTT,CASSVGQGEKLFF
TRBJ1-1,NA,NA,TRBV5-4,TGTGCCAGCAGCTTGGGAACTGGACAGTCAAGATTT,CASSLGTGQSRF
TRBJ2-5,NA,TRBD2,TRBV3-1/TRBV3-2,TGTGCCAGCAGCCAAGAGAAGGGCGGGGGGGCCTACCAAGAGACCCAGTACTTC,CASSQEKGGGAYQETQYF
TRBJ1-2,NA,NA,TRBV3-1/TRBV3-2,TGTGCCAGCAGCCGAGGGTCTGTCTATGGCTACACCTTC,CASSRGSVYGYTF
TRBJ2-7,NA,NA,TRBV12-3/TRBV12-4,TGTGCCAGCAGTTTTAAGGGGTCCTACGAGCAGTACTTC,CASSFKGSYEQYF
TRBJ2-7,once,TRBD1,TRBV10-3,TGTGCCATCAGACCGGGACAGGGTTCCTACGAGCAGTACTTC,CAIRPGQGSYEQYF
TRBJ1-3,once,NA,TRBV20-1,TGCAGTGCCAGTGACGACACTCACTCTGGAAACACCATATATTTT,CSASDDTHSGNTIYF
TRBJ2-7,NA,NA,TRBV24-1,TGTGCCACCAGTGACACGGACAGCTACGAGCAGTACTTC,CATSDTDSYEQYF
TRBJ2-3,NA,TRBD2,TRBV7-2,TGTGCCAGCAGCTTAGTGGGGACTAGCGCTATAAAACACACAGATACGCAGTATTTT,CASSLVGTSAIKHTDTQYF
TRBJ2-7,NA,NA,TRBV24-1,TGTGCCACCAGTCAACAGGGTCACCCCCGGACTAGAATCCACGAGCAGTACTTC,CATSQQGHPRTRIHEQYF
TRBJ2-7,NA,TRBD1,TRBV5-1,TGCGCCAGCAGCTTGAGGGGACAGGGACCCTACGAGCAGTACTTC,CASSLRGQGPYEQYF
TRBJ2-7,NA,NA,TRBV27,TGTGCCAGCTTTGAGACGGCAGGAATTTACGAGCAGTACTTC,CASFETAGIYEQYF
TRBJ1-1,NA,TRBD1,TRBV30,TGTGCCTGGACCGGACAGGGGGGGTCCATGAACACTGAAGCTTTCTTT,CAWTGQGGSMNTEAFF
TRBJ2-7,NA,NA,TRBV11-3,TGTGCCACCCGGGACATTGGCTCCTACGAGCAGTACTTC,CATRDIGSYEQYF
TRBJ2-1,NA,TRBD2,TRBV15,TGTGCCACCAGCACAACTAGCGGGAGGGCCGGGGTCTACAATGAGCAGTTCTTC,CATSTTSGRAGVYNEQFF
TRBJ2-1,NA,TRBD2,TRBV9,TGTGCCAGCAGCCCTCGCCGGGACTACCAGTACAATGAGCAGTTCTTC,CASSPRRDYQYNEQFF
TRBJ2-3,NA,TRBD1,TRBV7-3,TGTGCCAGCAGCCCCCACAGGGGCCGGGCAGATACGCAGTATTTT,CASSPHRGRADTQYF
TRBJ2-7,NA,TRBD1,TRBV28,TGTGCCAGCAGTTTAGACGGACAGGGGGCCCACGAGCAGTACTTC,CASSLDGQGAHEQYF
TRBJ2-1,NA,TRBD2,TRBV19,TGTGCCAGTAGTAATCTAGCGGACTACAATGAGCAGTTCTTC,CASSNLADYNEQFF
TRBJ1-1,once,NA,TRBV9,TGTGCCAGCAGCGTAATGGCGGAACTGAACACTGAAGCTTTCTTT,CASSVMAELNTEAFF
TRBJ1-5,NA,NA,TRBV9,TGTGCCAGCAGCGTAGCCCTCAATCAGCCCCAGCATTTT,CASSVALNQPQHF
TRBJ2-3,NA,NA,TRBV11-3,TGTGCCAGCAGCTTAATGACAGGGAGGAAAGATACGCAGTATTTT,CASSLMTGRKDTQYF
TRBJ2-7,NA,NA,TRBV29-1,TGCAGCGTAGAGGACAGACGCTACGAGCAGTACTTC,CSVEDRRYEQYF
TRBJ1-4,NA,NA,TRBV2,TGTGCCAGCAAAGCGTTTGAAAAACTGTTTTTT,CASKAFEKLFF
TRBJ1-1,NA,TRBD1,TRBV5-5,TGTGCCAGCAGCTTGGGGACAGGTCCCGTGGCTTTCTTT,CASSLGTGPVAFF
TRBJ2-7,NA,TRBD1,TRBV14,TGTGCCAGCAGCCAGATCGGACAGGGACCCTACGAGCAGTACTTC,CASSQIGQGPYEQYF
TRBJ2-7,once,TRBD2,TRBV3-1/TRBV3-2,TGTGCCAGCAGCCAGACTAGCGGGACGAGCGAGCAGTACTTC,CASSQTSGTSEQYF
TRBJ1-1,NA,TRBD1,TRBV5-4,TGTGCCAGCAGCTTGAGGGACAGGTCGGACACTGAAGCTTTCTTT,CASSLRDRSDTEAFF
TRBJ1-5,NA,TRBD1,TRBV18,TGTGCCAGCTCACCGATCCGGGACAGCGATAGCAATCAGCCCCAGCATTTT,CASSPIRDSDSNQPQHF
TRBJ2-7,NA,TRBD2,TRBV6-2/TRBV6-3,TGTGCCAGCAGTTACGGCGGGGGGGCCTACGAGCAGTACTTC,CASSYGGGAYEQYF
TRBJ1-1,few,TRBD1,TRBV30,TGTGCCTGGAGTGGAAGGGGGCGGGCTTTCTTT,CAWSGRGRAFF
TRBJ1-1,NA,NA,TRBV27,TGTGCCAGCAGTGCCCAGACAGTTCTGAACACTGAAGCTTTCTTT,CASSAQTVLNTEAFF
TRBJ2-7,NA,TRBD1,TRBV5-4,TGTGCCAGCAGCTTGAGACAGGGGGTCAAGGGGAACTACGAGCAGTACTTC,CASSLRQGVKGNYEQYF
TRBJ2-7,NA,TRBD2,TRBV3-1/TRBV3-2,TGTGCCAGCAGCCAAGAAGTTGTAGCGGGATACGAGCAGTACTTC,CASSQEVVAGYEQYF
TRBJ1-3,NA,NA,TRBV2,TGTGCCAGCGCGGGGGGAGACAGCAACGGAAACACCATATATTTT,CASAGGDSNGNTIYF
TRBJ1-4,NA,NA,TRBV14,TGTGCCAGCAGCCAAGATCGGCGGGAAAAACTGTTTTTT,CASSQDRREKLFF
TRBJ2-7,NA,TRBD1,TRBV6-7,TGTGCCAGCAGTTCCCCGGGGGACAGGCACTCCTACGAGCAGTACTTC,CASSSPGDRHSYEQYF
TRBJ1-4,NA,NA,TRBV7-6,TGTGCCAGCAGCTTAGTCGGAGCAACTAATGAAAAACTGTTTTTT,CASSLVGATNEKLFF
TRBJ2-7,NA,TRBD2,TRBV13,TGTGCCAGCAGCTTGGGGACTAGCCCCGAGCAGTACTTC,CASSLGTSPEQYF
TRBJ2-7,NA,NA,TRBV27,TGTGCCAGCAGTTTAAAAGGGCGGACAAGGGCCTACGAGCAGTACTTC,CASSLKGRTRAYEQYF
TRBJ1-1,once,TRBD1,TRBV5-1,TGCGCCAGCAGCTGGGGGACAGGGAGGAACACTGAAGCTTTCTTT,CASSWGTGRNTEAFF
TRBJ1-4,NA,NA,TRBV11-3,TGTGCCAGCAGCTTAGCGCGGGATGAAAAACTGTTTTTT,CASSLARDEKLFF
TRBJ2-5,NA,TRBD2,TRBV7-2,TGTGCCAGCAGCTTGGGAGGGAGCGGGGGCTTTCAAGAGACCCAGTACTTC,CASSLGGSGGFQETQYF
TRBJ2-7,NA,NA,TRBV19,TGTGCCAGTAGTAGGGACATTTTCTACGAGCAGTACTTC,CASSRDIFYEQYF
TRBJ2-3,NA,TRBD2,TRBV7-2,TGTGCCAGCAGCTTGGCACGACGGGGGGGGATCACAGATACGCAGTATTTT,CASSLARRGGITDTQYF
TRBJ2-3,NA,NA,TRBV5-1,TGCGCCAGCAGCTTGGCCGCGGACACTAGCACAGATACGCAGTATTTT,CASSLAADTSTDTQYF